These 27 T cell receptor beta chains originate from one sample sequenced in a study of T cell responses to AZD1222 COVID-19 vaccine. Produced via immunoSEQ multiplex PCR; TCRdb's table is partial and in-frame only. The sample includes roughly 100,000 clones, around 86% seen only once; the top ten take approximately 5%. The specimen was peripheral blood, collected on day 0 of AZD1222 vaccination. Source of these receptors: an adult in good health.

The rearrangement links TRBV7-9 to TRBJ2-1; 10 nucleotides agree with TRBD2. CDR1 is SEHNR and CDR2 is FQNEAQ in the germline V gene (reference sequence). V shed 5 bases, J shed 1 base, and the junction held 5 bases outside the gene matches. The CDR3 runs to 16 residues. CDR3 amino acids: CASSPPSGGSYNEQFF. The CDR3 bases are TGTGCCAGCAGCCCACCTAGCGGGGGTTCCTACAATGAGCAGTTCTTC.

The chain recombines TRBV11-2 with TRBJ2-7; the D is unclear. The CDR3 has 15 residues. Trimming left V 3 bases short and J 5 bases short, with 17 bases between. Germline assignment: CDR1 SGHAT and CDR2 FQNNGV. CDR3 region: CASSFTTGGGDEQYF. CDR3 nucleotide sequence: TGTGCCAGCAGCTTCACAACGGGCGGTGGAGACGAGCAGTACTTC.

This clone has only one observation. The V and J genes are TRBV7-2 and TRBJ1-2; 11 positions agree with TRBD1. This CDR3 has 17 amino acids. V was clipped by 1 base and J by 5 bases; unmatched bases: 9. CDR1 is SGHTA and CDR2 is FQGNSA in the germline V gene. CDR3 nucleotides: TGTGCCAGCAGCTTAGTCGCCGGACAGGGGGCATGGTATGGCTACACCTTC. This translates into CASSLVAGQGAWYGYTF.

This chain links TRBV6-5 with TRBJ2-7; D call uncertain. V dropped 7 bases and J dropped 2 bases, with 18 bases sitting between them. The CDR3 loop spans 15 amino acids. Germline values: CDR1 MNHEY, CDR2 SVGAGI. The CDR3 nucleotides are TGTGCCAGCACACCCCAGCCGGCAGCCCCCTACGAGCAGTACTTC. Amino acids: CASTPQPAAPYEQYF.

This chain connects TRBV28 to TRBJ2-1; 13 bases fit TRBD2. In germline, CDR1 is MDHEN, CDR2 SYDVKM. This CDR3 has 16 amino acids. J was trimmed by 7 bases and V by 4 bases; bases with no gene match: 7. CDR3 DNA sequence: TGTGCCAGCAGTTACAGGACTAGCGGGAGCATTAATGAGCAGTTCTTC. It translates to CASSYRTSGSINEQFF.

CDR3 bases: TGTGCCAGCAGCCACGGTTCCTTAGGGAACACTGAAGCTTTCTTT. Its translation is CASSHGSLGNTEAFF. The J gene is TRBJ1-1, the V gene TRBV9; D unresolved. The CDR3 totals 15 residues. Germline CDR1 reads SGDLS; CDR2 reads YYNGEE. V lost 4 bases, J lost 1 base, and 14 bases lay in between.

The gene calls are TRBV5-1 and TRBJ1-1; D not certain. Looked up from germline, CDR1 is SGHRS and CDR2 is YFSETQ. V was cut by 2 bases and J by 5 bases, with 13 bases left in between. This CDR3 contains 14 residues. The CDR3: CASSLGNPGTEAFF. The CDR3 DNA reads TGCGCCAGCAGCTTAGGGAACCCGGGGACTGAAGCTTTCTTT.

This sequence joins TRBV2 and TRBJ1-4, with D uncertain. From germline, CDR1 is SNHLY and CDR2 FYNNEI. V lost 8 bases and J lost 1, with 17 bases in between. The CDR3 is made up of 16 amino acids. The CDR3 here is CASFYAEGRTNEKLFF. The CDR3 DNA reads as TGTGCCAGCTTCTACGCGGAGGGTCGAACTAATGAAAAACTGTTTTTT. Together with reference TRBV2 and TRBJ1-4, the CDR3 gives the full variable domain: EPEVTQTPSHQVTQMGQEVILRCVPISNHLYFYWYRQILGQKVEFLVSFYNNEISEKSEIFDDQFSVERPDGSNFTLKIRSTKLEDSAMYFCASFYAEGRTNEKLFFGSGTQLSVL.

The chain couples TRBV2 to TRBJ1-4, with 10 bases that match TRBD1. CDR1 SNHLY and CDR2 FYNNEI come from the germline V gene. J gave up 9 bases and V 5 bases, and 12 bases lay outside the gene matches. The CDR3 is 16 amino acids. The DNA of the CDR3 is TGTGCCAGCAGTCCTGTAGGGGACAGGGGACGTAAAAAACTGTTTTTT. Its translation is CASSPVGDRGRKKLFF.

This chain joins TRBV7-2 and TRBJ2-7; D may be TRBD2 (6 bases). Deletions cut 5 bases from V and 3 bases from J, with 14 bases between. The CDR3 spans 14 residues. Germline-derived CDR1 and CDR2 are SGHTA and FQGNSA. CDR3 in DNA: TGTGCCAGCAGCCCGATTGCGGGGTTCTACGAGCAGTACTTC. It translates to CASSPIAGFYEQYF.

The chain recombines TRBV3-1 (or the pseudogene TRBV3-2) with TRBJ2-7, with D tentatively TRBD1 or TRBD2 (5 bases each). This CDR3 region has 14 residues. V lost 4 bases and J 0 bases, leaving 10 bases between the germline ends. Germline loops: CDR1 LGHDT, CDR2 YNNKEL (reference sequence). The CDR3 protein is CASSRRDGSYEQYF. In DNA form, the CDR3 reads TGTGCCAGCAGCCGCCGGGACGGCTCCTACGAGCAGTACTTC.

This chain uses TRBV20-1 with TRBJ2-5; 12 positions match TRBD1. This CDR3 is 16 amino acids long. Germline V gene data show CDR1 as DFQATT and CDR2 as SNEGSKA (reference sequence). Germline trimming cut 3 bases from V and 1 base from J; bases unmatched to any gene: 6. CDR3 protein: CSASEGQGALQETQYF. CDR3 nucleotides: TGCAGTGCTAGTGAGGGACAGGGGGCACTCCAAGAGACCCAGTACTTC.

The chain links TRBV28 to TRBJ2-1; maybe TRBD2 (6 bases). Germline CDR1 reads MDHEN; CDR2 reads SYDVKM. The CDR3 covers 15 residues. Between the trimmed V and J ends, which lost 5 bases and 3 bases, there was a span of 14 bases. The CDR3 is CASSTAGQGYNEQFF. The CDR3 DNA sequence: TGTGCCAGCAGTACCGCGGGGCAGGGCTACAATGAGCAGTTCTTC.

This rearrangement joins TRBV7-2 to TRBJ1-4; D is ambiguous. V lost 3 bases, J lost 7 bases, and 9 bases lay in between. The CDR3 is made up of 13 amino acids. CDR1 and CDR2 from the germline V gene are SGHTA and FQGNSA. The CDR3 spells CASSFQSSEKLFF. Written as DNA, the CDR3 is TGTGCCAGCAGCTTTCAATCGAGTGAAAAACTGTTTTTT.

This chain links TRBV2 with TRBJ1-1; TRBD1 matches at 10 bases. This CDR3 comprises 14 residues. V was clipped by 7 bases and J by 5 bases; unmatched bases: 7. Germline V gene sequence: CDR1 SNHLY, CDR2 FYNNEI. The chain's CDR3 is CASIRDRGGTEAFF. The CDR3 bases are TGTGCCAGCATCAGGGACAGGGGTGGGACTGAAGCTTTCTTT. Using reference TRBV2 and TRBJ1-1 for the parts outside the CDR3, the full variable domain is EPEVTQTPSHQVTQMGQEVILRCVPISNHLYFYWYRQILGQKVEFLVSFYNNEISEKSEIFDDQFSVERPDGSNFTLKIRSTKLEDSAMYFCASIRDRGGTEAFFGQGTRLTVV.

This chain links TRBV5-1 with TRBJ1-1; D unclear. Germline CDR1 SGHRS, CDR2 YFSETQ. Trimming removed 3 bases at V and 1 base at J, with 13 bases between. The CDR3 totals 15 residues. DNA of the CDR3: TGCGCCAGCAGCTCCCTAGGGCCGTCGAACACTGAAGCTTTCTTT. Encoded protein: CASSSLGPSNTEAFF.

This clone was seen a handful of times. The V and J genes are TRBV14 and TRBJ1-4, with 7 bases identical to TRBD1. The junction had 3 bases not matched to a gene; V was cut back by 8 bases and J by 0 bases. CDR1 SGHDN and CDR2 FVKESK come from the germline V gene. The CDR3 totals 14 residues. The CDR3 DNA reads TGTGCCAGCTCCGGGACAGCAACTAATGAAAAACTGTTTTTT. Its translation is CASSGTATNEKLFF. Combining the CDR3 with reference TRBV14 and TRBJ1-4 gives the whole variable domain EAGVTQFPSHSVIEKGQTVTLRCDPISGHDNLYWYRRVMGKEIKFLLHFVKESKQDESGMPNNRFLAERTGGTYSTLKVQPAELEDSGVYFCASSGTATNEKLFFGSGTQLSVL.

A few counts support this clone. This chain joins TRBV28 and TRBJ2-1; 14 bases are shared with TRBD2. The CDR3 totals 16 residues. In germline, CDR1 is MDHEN, CDR2 SYDVKM. V was pared by 5 bases and J by 10 bases, with 10 bases of the junction left unmatched. In DNA, the CDR3 is TGTGCCAGCAGTCCGAGGGGACTAGCGGGAGTTCGAGAGCAGTTCTTC. It codes for CASSPRGLAGVREQFF.

V and J are TRBV4-3 and TRBJ1-2, with a weak D call TRBD1 (5 bases). The CDR3 spans 17 residues. The germline V and J ends were trimmed by 4 bases and 6 bases, with 24 bases remaining between them. Per the germline V gene, CDR1 is LGHNA and CDR2 is YSLEER. CDR3 loop: CASSRNGGTWVRDGYTF. In DNA, the CDR3 is TGCGCCAGCAGCCGCAACGGGGGGACCTGGGTTAGGGATGGCTACACCTTC.

The J gene is TRBJ2-2, the V gene TRBV3-1 (or the pseudogene TRBV3-2), with a possible D match to TRBD2 (5 bases). This CDR3 comprises 13 residues. V was cut by 3 bases and J by 4 bases, with 6 bases left in between. Germline-derived CDR1 and CDR2 are LGHDT and YNNKEL (reference sequence). In nucleotides, the CDR3 is TGTGCCAGCAGCCATCGGGGCACCGGGGAGCTGTTTTTT. Encoded protein: CASSHRGTGELFF.

This clone was observed a single time. V is TRBV4-3 and J is TRBJ1-2; D is unresolved. The CDR3 has 14 amino acids. Germline V CDR1 and CDR2: LGHNA, YSLEER. Trimming shortened V by 0 bases and J by 4 bases, and 9 bases separated the two germline ends. CDR3 loop: CASSQDTALYGYTF. The CDR3 DNA follows: TGCGCCAGCAGCCAAGATACCGCTCTCTATGGCTACACCTTC.

CDR3 nucleotide sequence: TGTGCCAGCAGCTTAAGGGGGACAGGCGGAGATACGCAGTATTTT. Its protein product is CASSLRGTGGDTQYF. The rearrangement joins TRBV7-3 to TRBJ2-3; 8 bases map to TRBD1. The V and J ends lost 1 base and 5 bases, in that order; junction bases with no gene match: 5. The CDR3 covers 15 residues. The germline gives CDR1 SGHTA, CDR2 FQGTGA.

The J gene is TRBJ2-7, the V gene TRBV30; TRBD1 might be the D (6 bases). The CDR3 totals 16 residues. Trimming removed 2 bases at V and 2 bases at J, with 19 bases between. Germline CDR1 is GTSNPN and CDR2 is SVGIG (reference sequence). CDR3 amino acids: CAWSLGLGRGAYEQYF. As DNA, the CDR3 is TGTGCCTGGAGTTTAGGGCTGGGCAGGGGCGCCTACGAGCAGTACTTC. Full variable domain (outside the CDR3, taken from reference TRBV30 and TRBJ2-7): SQTIHQWPATLVQPVGSPLSLECTVEGTSNPNLYWYRQAAGRGLQLLFYSVGIGQISSEVPQNLSASRPQDRQFILSSKKLLLSDSGFYLCAWSLGLGRGAYEQYFGPGTRLTVT.

The chain recombines TRBV5-1 with TRBJ1-3; D is possibly TRBD1 (5 bases). Trimming stripped 0 bases from V and 4 bases from J, with 14 bases between. In germline, CDR1 is SGHRS, CDR2 YFSETQ. CDR3 length equals 16 residues. CDR3 residues: CASSLDPSGLGNTIYF. CDR3 bases: TGCGCCAGCAGCTTGGACCCCTCAGGGCTCGGAAACACCATATATTTT.

This chain uses TRBV5-1 with TRBJ2-3, with D unresolved. The CDR3 contains 14 residues. V lost 6 bases and J lost 1, with 12 bases in between. Germline CDR1 SGHRS, CDR2 YFSETQ. The chain's CDR3 is CASNLGLRTDTQYF. The CDR3 region has the DNA TGCGCCAGCAACCTGGGTCTGCGCACAGATACGCAGTATTTT. The variable domain in full, completed from reference TRBV5-1 and TRBJ2-3, reads KAGVTQTPRYLIKTRGQQVTLSCSPISGHRSVSWYQQTPGQGLQFLFEYFSETQRNKGNFPGRFSGRQFSNSRSEMNVSTLELGDSALYLCASNLGLRTDTQYFGPGTRLTVL.

This clone has only a few counts. The V gene is TRBV6-1, the J gene TRBJ1-5; no definite D call. CDR1 is MNHNS, CDR2 SASEGT, per germline. The V and J ends lost 3 bases and 4 bases respectively, with 4 bases between them. This CDR3 contains 12 residues. CDR3 nucleotide sequence: TGTGCCAGCAGTGACCTTAATCAGCCCCAGCATTTT. This translates into CASSDLNQPQHF.

The rearrangement uses TRBV7-2 and TRBJ1-2, with D possibly being TRBD1 (5 bases). The CDR3 is made up of 14 amino acids. CDR1 is SGHTA and CDR2 is FQGNSA in the germline V gene. V lost 5 bases and J 8 bases, leaving 18 bases between the germline ends. The CDR3 sequence: CASSRDSYYGGYTF. CDR3 coding DNA: TGTGCCAGCAGCCGGGACTCTTACTATGGGGGCTACACCTTC.